A selection of T cell receptor beta chains follows, all from one sample in a study of CD8+CD57+ T cells in acquired aplastic anemia. TCRdb re-called the reads with MiXCR, one entry per CDR3 protein. The profile shows some 200,000 distinct CDR3 sequences, over 60% of them singletons. Sample: sorted CD4+, CD8+, or CD8+CD57+ T cells (not recorded which) from PBMCs. The receptor source for this set is a human donor in good health. CDR3s include the opening cysteine and the closing phenylalanine or tryptophan. A D gene is named only where the DNA matches it firmly. Rows may omit the clone size; those that give it use once, few, many or a size class.

V gene	clone size	J gene	D gene	CDR3 protein	CDR3 DNA
TRBV7-2	.	TRBJ2-7	.	CASSLAPVYEQYF	TGTGCCAGCAGCTTAGCCCCAGTTTACGAGCAGTACTTC
TRBV6-5	many	TRBJ1-2	.	CASSYSTPGDGYTF	TGTGCCAGCAGTTACTCGACTCCGGGCGATGGCTACACCTTC
TRBV30	.	TRBJ2-2	.	CAWGVNTGELFF	TGTGCCTGGGGGGTGAACACCGGGGAGCTGTTTTTT
TRBV19	few	TRBJ1-5	TRBD1	CASNLDRSQPQHF	TGTGCCAGTAACCTGGACAGGAGCCAGCCCCAGCATTTT
TRBV25-1	.	TRBJ1-4	.	CASQTVTTNEKLFF	TGTGCCAGCCAGACAGTTACAACTAATGAAAAACTGTTCTTT
TRBV24-1	.	TRBJ1-1	.	CATSGTGSGTEAFF	TGTGCCACCAGTGGTACAGGGAGTGGCACTGAAGCTTTCTTT
TRBV7-4	.	TRBJ1-6	TRBD1	CASSLVEGANSYNSPLHF	TGTGCCAGCAGCTTGGTGGAGGGGGCGAACTCCTATAATTCACCCCTCCACTTT
TRBV2	many	TRBJ2-7	TRBD2	CASRRLAGVEEQYF	TGTGCCAGCCGGCGACTAGCGGGAGTGGAAGAGCAGTACTTC
TRBV6-1	many	TRBJ2-2	.	CASSEARRNTGELFF	TGTGCCAGCAGTGAAGCGCGACGGAACACCGGGGAGCTGTTTTTT
TRBV19	many	TRBJ1-6	.	CASSDPPWGQPLHF	TGTGCCAGTAGTGACCCTCCGTGGGGGCAACCCCTCCACTTT
TRBV7-9	few	TRBJ2-5	.	CASKLDSQETQYF	TGTGCCAGCAAATTGGACAGCCAAGAGACCCAGTACTTC
TRBV20-1	.	TRBJ1-6	.	CSARDPKNSPLHF	TGCAGTGCTAGAGACCCGAAAAATTCACCCCTCCACTTT
TRBV12-3/TRBV12-4	once	TRBJ1-5	.	CATRRAPSNQPQHF	TGTGCCACCCGAAGGGCACCTAGCAATCAGCCCCAGCATTTT
TRBV10-1	once	TRBJ2-1	.	CASSEVAGLNNEQFF	TGCGCCAGCAGTGAGGTGGCTGGGCTAAACAATGAGCAGTTCTTC
TRBV7-9	.	TRBJ2-3	TRBD2	CASSRIAGGPIGSDTQYF	TGTGCCAGCAGCCGAATAGCGGGAGGGCCGATAGGGTCAGATACGCAGTATTTT
TRBV10-3	few	TRBJ2-7	TRBD2	CAITGGSSYEQYF	TGTGCCATCACCGGGGGGAGCTCCTACGAGCAGTACTTC
TRBV4-2	many	TRBJ2-5	TRBD2	CASSAASGDQETQYF	TGTGCCAGCAGTGCGGCTAGCGGGGACCAAGAGACCCAGTACTTC
TRBV5-1	once	TRBJ2-5	.	CASSLAGSQETQYF	TGCGCCAGCAGCTTGGCTGGATCTCAAGAGACCCAGTACTTC
TRBV7-9	many	TRBJ2-3	.	CASSLRGLVGEDTQYF	TGTGCCAGCAGCTTAAGGGGCCTAGTGGGAGAAGATACGCAGTATTTT
TRBV27	many	TRBJ2-3	TRBD2	CASSLTSGSTDTQYF	TGTGCCAGCAGTTTGACTAGCGGGAGCACAGATACGCAGTATTTT
TRBV25-1	few	TRBJ1-3	TRBD1	CASSEPWTVGGQGASAGNTIYF	TGTGCCAGCAGTGAACCTTGGACCGTCGGTGGGCAGGGGGCGTCCGCTGGAAACACCATATATTTT
TRBV10-3	.	TRBJ1-2	TRBD1	CAISQSTTGGAAGYTF	TGTGCCATCAGCCAAAGTACGACAGGGGGCGCGGCTGGCTACACCTTC
TRBV7-2	.	TRBJ2-5	TRBD2	CASSLASGGAWETQYF	TGTGCCAGCAGCTTAGCGAGCGGGGGGGCCTGGGAGACCCAGTACTTC
TRBV11-2	many	TRBJ2-3	TRBD2	CASSLGSLAGGPRDTQYF	TGTGCCAGCAGCTTAGGTTCGCTAGCGGGAGGGCCGAGAGATACGCAGTATTTT
TRBV7-9	.	TRBJ2-5	.	CASSFGTEETQYF	TGTGCCAGCAGCTTTGGGACTGAAGAGACCCAGTACTTC
TRBV20-1	.	TRBJ1-1	.	CSARDPTAGKNTEAFF	TGCAGTGCTAGAGATCCGACAGCCGGAAAGAACACTGAAGCTTTCTTT
TRBV5-5	.	TRBJ1-1	.	CASSPGMLQSRMGEALF	TGTGCCAGCAGCCCAGGAATGTTGCAGTCCCGAATGGGTGAAGCTCTCTTT
TRBV13	.	TRBJ2-3	TRBD1	CASSMDRTSTDTQYF	TGTGCCAGCAGCATGGACAGGACTAGCACAGATACGCAGTATTTT
TRBV29-1	.	TRBJ2-1	.	CSVSLGYEQFF	TGCAGCGTTAGCCTAGGCTATGAGCAGTTCTTC
TRBV27	many	TRBJ2-7	TRBD2	CASSKAGGTFYEQYF	TGTGCCAGCAGTAAAGCGGGAGGGACCTTCTACGAGCAGTACTTC
TRBV20-1	few	TRBJ2-1	.	CSAPSRGTQFF	TGCAGTGCCCCGTCACGGGGGACACAGTTCTTC
TRBV20-1	.	TRBJ2-1	.	CSARDLTALPLNEQFF	TGCAGTGCTAGAGATCTAACGGCACTACCCCTCAATGAGCAGTTCTTC
TRBV20-1	.	TRBJ1-1	.	CSAKPGGRMNTEAFF	TGCAGTGCGAAACCCGGGGGACGAATGAACACTGAAGCTTTCTTT
TRBV7-9	few	TRBJ2-2	.	CASSPTGTGELFF	TGTGCCAGCAGCCCCACAGGTACCGGGGAGCTGTTTTTT
TRBV29-1	many	TRBJ1-4	.	CSVFRGEKLFF	TGCAGCGTTTTCCGCGGTGAAAAACTGTTTTTT
TRBV29-1	.	TRBJ1-5	TRBD1	CSVADRNQPQHF	TGCAGCGTTGCGGACAGGAATCAGCCCCAGCATTTT
TRBV10-3	.	TRBJ1-2	.	CAIRLGQYGYTF	TGTGCCATCAGGCTCGGGCAGTATGGCTACACCTTC
TRBV29-1	once	TRBJ2-5	.	CSVGQLQETQYF	TGCAGCGTTGGACAGCTTCAAGAGACCCAGTACTTC
TRBV19	many	TRBJ1-1	.	CASSISTVNTEAFF	TGTGCCAGTAGTATTAGTACGGTGAACACTGAAGCTTTCTTT
TRBV24-1	many	TRBJ1-2	.	CATSDLGYGYTF	TGTGCCACCAGTGATTTGGGCTATGGCTACACCTTC
TRBV29-1	.	TRBJ1-2	.	CSAKGYGYTF	TGCAGCGCCAAGGGGTATGGCTACACCTTC
TRBV12-3/TRBV12-4	few	TRBJ1-1	.	CASSFGTPSEAFF	TGTGCCAGCAGTTTCGGGACACCTTCTGAAGCTTTCTTT
TRBV29-1	.	TRBJ1-1	.	CSVIRPGSTTEAFF	TGCAGCGTTATACGGCCGGGGAGTACGACTGAAGCTTTCTTT
TRBV7-2	.	TRBJ2-2	.	CASSLSAGGELFF	TGTGCCAGCAGCTTATCGGCAGGCGGGGAGCTGTTTTTT
TRBV9	.	TRBJ2-7	.	CASSVATGLAYEQYF	TGTGCCAGCAGCGTAGCTACAGGGCTGGCCTACGAGCAGTACTTC
TRBV4-1	.	TRBJ2-2	TRBD2	CASSQGTSGRGTGELFF	TGCGCCAGCAGCCAAGGGACTAGCGGGAGGGGGACCGGGGAGCTGTTTTTT
TRBV7-9	.	TRBJ2-7	.	CASSPHAGRDEQYF	TGTGCCAGCAGCCCACACGCGGGGCGCGACGAGCAGTACTTC
TRBV5-1	few	TRBJ2-7	TRBD2	CASSLGSSGGTYEQYF	TGCGCCAGCAGCTTGGGGAGCAGCGGGGGTACCTACGAGCAGTACTTC
TRBV19	.	TRBJ1-1	.	CASSMSFTEAFF	TGTGCCAGTAGTATGTCTTTCACTGAAGCTTTCTTC
TRBV6-1	.	TRBJ2-7	TRBD1	CASSEGQGRNEQYF	TGTGCCAGCAGCGAAGGACAGGGAAGGAACGAGCAGTACTTC
TRBV6-5	many	TRBJ1-4	TRBD1	CASSSSRTGDREKLFF	TGTGCCAGCAGTTCTTCCCGGACAGGAGATCGTGAAAAACTGTTTTTT
TRBV25-1	.	TRBJ2-5	TRBD1	CASSYPGQGRRETQYF	TGTGCCAGCAGTTACCCGGGACAGGGGCGTCGGGAGACCCAGTACTTC
TRBV12-3/TRBV12-4	.	TRBJ2-5	.	CASREIGETQYF	TGTGCCAGCAGGGAAATAGGGGAGACCCAGTACTTC
TRBV7-2	.	TRBJ2-5	TRBD2	CASSSSGGAEETQYF	TGTGCCAGCAGCTCTAGCGGGGGGGCCGAGGAGACCCAGTACTTC